The source of this T cell receptor beta chain is a study of T cells in Graves' hyperthyroidism and ophthalmopathy. Points from the study as a whole: Blood shared most expanded thyroid clonotypes above 0.001. Ophthalmopathy, which appeared later, was predicted by the model a median about 6.8 months before onset. Ophthalmopathy could be told apart from stable hyperthyroidism with a 13 V-J model.

RNA transcripts served as the template for amplifying TCR beta CDR3 regions. HTBI primers were employed in a first-round RT-PCR of the TCR CDR3. TCRdb reprocessed the multiplex PCR reads via MiXCR and lists one record per CDR3 protein. The sample records roughly 500,000 distinct CDR3 sequences, around 42% being singletons. This clonotype has only a few counts. Its antigen is currently unknown. Specimen: peripheral blood or thyroid tissue (not recorded which). This clonotype originated in an adult woman with Graves' disease, either hyperthyroidism or ophthalmopathy (not recorded which).

CDR3 amino acids: CASSQSIAAEQYF. As DNA, the CDR3 is TGCGCCAGCAGCCAGTCCATAGCGGCCGAGCAGTACTTC. The chain employs TRBV4-1 and TRBJ2-7; TRBD2 is a possible D gene (6 bases). The V end was cut by 3 bases, the J end by 6 bases, with 12 bases between. Germline values: CDR1 MGHRA, CDR2 YSYEKL. The CDR3 loop spans 13 amino acids.